Listed here is a single T cell receptor beta chain. What it binds is not known. CDR3 length: 14 residues. Germline V gene data show CDR1 as LNHDA and CDR2 as SQIVND (reference sequence). V dropped 3 bases and J dropped 4 bases, with 12 bases sitting between them. The validation cohort, a group of 120 subjects, included the donors and was separate from the approximately 650-subject first cohort. These data originate in a study of cytomegalovirus exposure and HLA in healthy donors. Looking at the study overall: The same platform was used for the 120 validation repertoires and the roughly 680 first-cohort repertoires, a later analysis reported.

Assay: immunoSEQ multiplex PCR; the TCRdb copy retains only in-frame clones and omits some. The table has 90,000 to 150,000 clones, more than 75% seen once. Study results and caveats: A list of approximately 160 TCR beta chains associated with cytomegalovirus was given.

The sample was PBMCs. This clonotype was obtained from a woman under 30 in good health and CMV-seropositive. V is TRBV19 and J is TRBJ1-1; no clear D. Here the CDR3 reads CASSIYPGSTEAFF. The CDR3 DNA sequence: TGTGCCAGTAGTATCTACCCCGGTAGCACTGAAGCTTTCTTT.